This is a list of T cell receptor beta chains from one sample in a study of cytomegalovirus exposure and HLA in healthy donors. Method: immunoSEQ multiplex PCR; TCRdb's copy keeps in-frame clones and lacks some. The repertoire holds fewer than 120,000 clones, with roughly 89% as singletons. The sequenced material came from PBMCs. All receptors come from a woman in her late teens or twenties in good health and CMV-seronegative. Each CDR3 is given with its conserved first and last residue.

CDR3	J	V
CASSPSGIGQGAHPLHNEQFF	TRBJ2-1	TRBV18
CASSLEPGLEKLFF	TRBJ1-4	TRBV7-9
CASTPQGTGFVEQYF	TRBJ2-7	TRBV28
CATSRDIPPTDTQYF	TRBJ2-3	TRBV15
CASSRVTGGSYQPQHF	TRBJ1-5	TRBV6-6
CASNPLGSSSYNEQFF	TRBJ2-1	TRBV5-4
CASSLPGLAGENEQYF	TRBJ2-7	TRBV5-1
CASSEDTRNGYTF	TRBJ1-2	TRBV6-1
CASSPTVPNYEQYF	TRBJ2-7	TRBV5-1
CASSLGGNYGYTF	TRBJ1-2	TRBV27
CASSEDRDYYNEQFF	TRBJ2-1	TRBV6-1
CASNHEGASGYTF	TRBJ1-2	TRBV5-1
CASSLREYYGYTF	TRBJ1-2	TRBV7-2
CASSLKRDQETQYF	TRBJ2-5	TRBV7-2
CASRSPEQGATEQYF	TRBJ2-7	TRBV28
CASSNRGSSYEQYF	TRBJ2-7	TRBV19
CASSAVGTGPTYEQYF	TRBJ2-7	TRBV9
CASSLRQGVSGYTF	TRBJ1-2	TRBV5-6
CASSLFAQGRGTGELFF	TRBJ2-2	TRBV28
CAWSIRGQETQYF	TRBJ2-5	TRBV30
CASSSIGGPDTEAFF	TRBJ1-1	TRBV27
CASSLAGRSYEQYF	TRBJ2-7	TRBV5-1